The 5 T cell receptor beta chains reported below all come from one sample, sequenced in a study of human T cells and chemical hapten exposure. Described time point: patch test 3, about 24 weeks after DPC sensitization. Noted treatment: therapeutic diphenylcyclopropenone sensitization with weekly scalp DPC. TCRdb redid the calling of the RACE reads with MiXCR, one entry per CDR3 protein. The sample records 50,000 or so distinct CDR3 sequences, 9.9% being singletons. Sequences were derived from whole blood, sampled in connection with sensitization to the hapten diphenylcyclopropenone (DPC). Source of these receptors: a middle-aged woman with alopecia areata. Some clones in this sample may be carry-over from other donors' samples.

This clonotype was recorded at least ten times. The chain couples TRBV6-2 or TRBV6-3 to TRBJ1-2; weak D call: TRBD1 (5 bases). Germline values: CDR1 MNHEY, CDR2 SVGEGT. Trimming stripped 7 bases from V and 4 bases from J, with 16 bases between. The CDR3 loop spans 14 amino acids. The DNA for the CDR3 is TGTGCCAGCAACCATGCGGGGACGGTCTATGGCTACACCTTC. Amino acids: CASNHAGTVYGYTF.

This clonotype has a count of ten or more. J is TRBJ2-3 and V is TRBV20-1; TRBD1 matches 12 bases. The CDR3 totals 14 residues. Trimming removed 5 bases from V and 4 bases from J; junction bases left unmatched: 4. The germline CDR1 and CDR2 sequences are DFQATT and SNEGSKA (reference sequence). CDR3 bases: TGCAGTGCTCCCGGGACAGGGGGCGCAGATACGCAGTATTTT. It specifies CSAPGTGGADTQYF.

The chain recombines TRBV27 with TRBJ1-6; D is unresolved. Germline-derived CDR1 and CDR2 are MNHEY and SMNVEV (reference sequence). Trimming removed 7 bases from V and 8 bases from J, with 9 bases in between. The CDR3 runs 12 residues. The CDR3: CASKTRDSPLHF. CDR3 nucleotides: TGTGCCAGCAAAACGAGAGATTCACCCCTCCACTTT.

The genes are TRBV20-1 and TRBJ2-7, with 8 bases lining up with TRBD1. Germline loops: CDR1 DFQATT, CDR2 SNEGSKA (reference sequence). This CDR3 contains 16 residues. Trimming at V came to 2 bases and at J to 0 bases, leaving 9 bases not matched to a gene. DNA of the CDR3: TGCAGTGCTAGACACCCCAGGACAGGGCTCTCCTACGAGCAGTACTTC. It translates to CSARHPRTGLSYEQYF.

This clonotype was seen many times. The gene calls are TRBV5-1 and TRBJ1-4, with no clear D. V gave up 4 bases and J gave up 7 bases, with 11 bases separating them. The CDR3 sequence is 13 residues long. Germline V gives CDR1 SGHRS, CDR2 YFSETQ. Here the CDR3 DNA reads TGCGCCAGCAGCGTATGGACGGGTGAAAAACTGTTTTTT. Its translation: CASSVWTGEKLFF.